The following is a T cell receptor beta chain sequence with its context. The antigen remains undetermined. The data belong to a study of cytomegalovirus exposure and HLA in healthy donors. Broader study findings: Sequencing likely generated an artifact that appeared as a cluster of highly shared sequence variants. In a later analysis, an Asian-associated ancestry cluster reportedly showed fewer N-insertions than the roughly 700-donor mean.

CDR3 length: 16 amino acids. Germline CDR1 is SGHTA and CDR2 is FQGNSA. After removal of 1 base from V and 10 bases from J, the junction contained 8 bases not matched to a gene. With 60 Vbeta and 13 Jbeta primers, the PCR was carried out. The assay was immunoSEQ multiplex PCR, and TCRdb's table has in-frame clones only and misses some. The sample contains fewer than 200,000 clones, just under 80% of which appear only once. The TCR comes from a man in his thirties or forties in good health and CMV-seronegative. The chain combines TRBV7-2 with TRBJ1-6; 9 positions agree with TRBD1. Sequenced: PBMCs. The CDR3 reads CASSLGWDRAQSPLHF. CDR3 coding DNA: TGTGCCAGCAGCTTAGGTTGGGACAGGGCCCAATCACCCCTCCACTTT.